The rows below give T cell receptor beta chains drawn from one sample of a study of blood T cell repertoires in COVID-19. Method: immunoSEQ multiplex PCR; TCRdb's copy keeps in-frame clones and lacks some. The repertoire consists of some 190,000 clones, with 88% occurring once and the leading ten covering about 6.6%. Sequencing was carried out using peripheral blood. The receptors shown here come from a woman in her thirties or forties who had recovered from COVID-19. The CDR3 runs from the conserved cysteine through the conserved F or W. D genes are given only for firm matches. Part of the rows lack a size; the others show once, few, many or a class for expanded clones.

- TRBJ1-1 - 12 TRBV6-5 TGTGCCAGCAGAAGCCAGAACACTGAAGCTTTCTTT CASRSQNTEAFF
TRBD2 TRBJ2-5 - 16 TRBV30 TGTGCCTGGAGTGCAGGACTAGCGGGAGTCGCCGAGACCCAGTACTTC CAWSAGLAGVAETQYF
- TRBJ2-2 once 16 TRBV5-1 TGCGCCAGCAGCTTGGGGGGAGCCCCGAACACCGGGGAGCTGTTTTTT CASSLGGAPNTGELFF
TRBD2 TRBJ2-1 - 13 TRBV19 TGTGCCAGTAACCTAGCGGGGGGCAATGAGCAGTTCTTC CASNLAGGNEQFF
- TRBJ1-2 - 11 TRBV6-1 TGTGCCAGCAGTGAAGCACTCGGCTACACCTTC CASSEALGYTF
- TRBJ2-2 - 13 TRBV28 TGTGCCAGCAGCCGAGACAGTACCGGGGAGCTGTTTTTT CASSRDSTGELFF
TRBD1 TRBJ1-1 - 13 TRBV12-3/TRBV12-4 TGTGCCAGCAGCCAGACAGGGGACACTGAAGCTTTCTTT CASSQTGDTEAFF
- TRBJ1-4 - 17 TRBV15 TGTGCCACCAGCAGATTAGGGGTGCTCCGGGCTAATGAAAAACTGTTTTTT CATSRLGVLRANEKLFF
- TRBJ2-3 - 12 TRBV28 TGTGCCAGCAGTTTCAGACAGATAACGCAGTATTTT CASSFRQITQYF
- TRBJ2-2 - 14 TRBV11-3 TGTGCCAGCAGCTTCGGGGGAGGCACCGGGGAGCTGTTTTTT CASSFGGGTGELFF
- TRBJ2-1 - 13 TRBV3-1/TRBV3-2 TGTGCCAGCAGCCAAGTCAGCGGCAATGAGCAGTTCTTC CASSQVSGNEQFF
TRBD2 TRBJ2-1 - 15 TRBV7-6 TGTGCCAGCAGCACTAGCGGGGAAAACTACAATGAGCAGTTCTTC CASSTSGENYNEQFF
TRBD2 TRBJ2-1 many 16 TRBV28 TGTGCCAGCAGTCCGACGGGACTAGCGGGAGTTAATGAGCAGTTCTTC CASSPTGLAGVNEQFF
- TRBJ2-2 - 16 TRBV7-8 TGTGCCAGCAAGGCCCTAGCGCCTACGAACACCGGGGAGCTGTTTTTT CASKALAPTNTGELFF
- TRBJ1-5 - 16 TRBV4-3 TGCGCCAGCAGCCAAGATAGGGGTGGCGCGGCCCAGCCCCAGCATTTT CASSQDRGGAAQPQHF
- TRBJ2-3 - 14 TRBV28 TGTGCCAGCAGTTTAGAGACTAGCACAGATACGCAGTATTTT CASSLETSTDTQYF
TRBD1 TRBJ2-7 - 12 TRBV7-9 TGTGCCAGCGGGGGACAGGGCCACGAGCAGTACTTC CASGGQGHEQYF
- TRBJ1-5 - 12 TRBV7-9 TGTGCCAGCAGCCCACAGGATCAGCCCCAGCATTTT CASSPQDQPQHF
TRBD2 TRBJ2-1 - 17 TRBV9 TGTGCCAGCAGCGGTCTCCTAGCGGGAGGCATCTACAATGAGCAGTTCTTC CASSGLLAGGIYNEQFF
- TRBJ1-3 - 15 TRBV5-1 TGCGCCAGCAGCTTGGCAACAGACTCTGGAAACACCATATATTTT CASSLATDSGNTIYF
- TRBJ2-6 few 12 TRBV2 TGTGCCAGCACAGTTGGGGCCAACGTCCTGACTTTC CASTVGANVLTF